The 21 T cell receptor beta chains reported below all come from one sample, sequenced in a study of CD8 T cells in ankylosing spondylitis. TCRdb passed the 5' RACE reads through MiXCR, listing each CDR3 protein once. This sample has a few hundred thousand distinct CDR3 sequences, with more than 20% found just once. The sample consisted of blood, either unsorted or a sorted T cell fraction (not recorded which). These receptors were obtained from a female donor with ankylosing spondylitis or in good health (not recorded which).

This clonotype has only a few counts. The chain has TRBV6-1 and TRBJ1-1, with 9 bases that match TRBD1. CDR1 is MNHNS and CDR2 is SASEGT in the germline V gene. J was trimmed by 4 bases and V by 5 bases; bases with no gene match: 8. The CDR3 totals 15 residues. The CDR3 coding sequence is TGTGCCAGCAGTCGCCCACAGGGGGCCATCACTGAAGCTTTCTTT. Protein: CASSRPQGAITEAFF.

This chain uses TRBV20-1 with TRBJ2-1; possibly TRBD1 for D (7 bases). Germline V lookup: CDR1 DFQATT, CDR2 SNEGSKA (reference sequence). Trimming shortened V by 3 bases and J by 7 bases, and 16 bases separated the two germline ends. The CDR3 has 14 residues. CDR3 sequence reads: CSARGRLGQNEQFF. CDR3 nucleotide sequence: TGCAGTGCTAGGGGGAGGTTGGGACAGAATGAGCAGTTCTTC.

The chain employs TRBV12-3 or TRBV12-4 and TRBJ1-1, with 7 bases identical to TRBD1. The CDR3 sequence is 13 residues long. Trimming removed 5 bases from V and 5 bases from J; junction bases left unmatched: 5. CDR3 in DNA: TGTGCCAGCAGTCTTGGACAGGTGACTGAAGCTTTCTTT. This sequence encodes CASSLGQVTEAFF.

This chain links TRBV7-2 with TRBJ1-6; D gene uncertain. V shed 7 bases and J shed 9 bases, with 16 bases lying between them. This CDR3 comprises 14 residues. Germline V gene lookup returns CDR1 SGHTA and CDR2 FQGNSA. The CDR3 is CASTNGVGSSPLHF. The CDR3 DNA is TGTGCCAGCACCAACGGGGTCGGTAGTTCACCCCTCCACTTT. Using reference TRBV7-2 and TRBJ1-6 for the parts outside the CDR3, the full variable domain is GAGVSQSPSNKVTEKGKDVELRCDPISGHTALYWYRQSLGQGLEFLIYFQGNSAPDKSGLPSDRFSAERTGGSVSTLTIQRTQQEDSAVYLCASTNGVGSSPLHFGNGTRLTVT.

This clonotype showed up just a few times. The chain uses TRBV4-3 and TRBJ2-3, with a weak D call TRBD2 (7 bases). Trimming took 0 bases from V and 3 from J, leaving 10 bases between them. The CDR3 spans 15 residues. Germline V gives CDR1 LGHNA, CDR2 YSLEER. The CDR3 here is CASSQEGGETDTQYF. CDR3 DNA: TGCGCCAGCAGCCAAGAAGGGGGGGAGACAGATACGCAGTATTTT.

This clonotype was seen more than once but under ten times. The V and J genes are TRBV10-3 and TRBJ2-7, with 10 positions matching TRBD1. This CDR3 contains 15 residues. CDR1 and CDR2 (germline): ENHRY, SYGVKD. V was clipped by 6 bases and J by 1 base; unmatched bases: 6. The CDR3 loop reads CAIRPGTGVSYEQYF. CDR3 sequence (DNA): TGTGCCATCAGACCCGGGACAGGGGTATCCTACGAGCAGTACTTC.

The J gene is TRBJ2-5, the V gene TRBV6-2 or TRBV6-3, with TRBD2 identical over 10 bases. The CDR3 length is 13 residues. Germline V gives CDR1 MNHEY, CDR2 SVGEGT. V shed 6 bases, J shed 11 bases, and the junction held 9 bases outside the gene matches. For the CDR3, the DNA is TGTGCCAGCAGCATGATGAGGACTAGCGGACAGTACTTC. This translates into CASSMMRTSGQYF.

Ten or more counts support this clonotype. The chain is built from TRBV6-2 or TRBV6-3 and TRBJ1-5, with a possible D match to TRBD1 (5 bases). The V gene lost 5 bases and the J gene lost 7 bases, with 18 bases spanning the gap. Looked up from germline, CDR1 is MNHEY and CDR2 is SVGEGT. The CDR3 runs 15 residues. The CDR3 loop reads CASSPPQGRNQPQHF. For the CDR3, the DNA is TGTGCCAGCAGTCCCCCGCAGGGAAGAAACCAGCCCCAGCATTTT.

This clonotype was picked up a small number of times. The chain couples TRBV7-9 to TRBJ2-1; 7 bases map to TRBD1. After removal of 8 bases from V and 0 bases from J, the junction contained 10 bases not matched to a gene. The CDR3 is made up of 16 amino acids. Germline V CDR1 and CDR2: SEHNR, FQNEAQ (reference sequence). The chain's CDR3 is CASRNDRVGSYNEQFF. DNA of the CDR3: TGTGCCAGCCGGAACGACAGGGTAGGCTCCTACAATGAGCAGTTCTTC.

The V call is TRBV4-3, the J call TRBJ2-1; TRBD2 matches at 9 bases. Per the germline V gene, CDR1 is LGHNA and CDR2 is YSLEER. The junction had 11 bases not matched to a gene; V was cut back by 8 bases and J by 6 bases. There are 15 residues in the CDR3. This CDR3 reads CASGWDTAGGNEQFF. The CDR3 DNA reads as TGCGCCAGCGGTTGGGATACAGCGGGAGGCAATGAGCAGTTCTTC.

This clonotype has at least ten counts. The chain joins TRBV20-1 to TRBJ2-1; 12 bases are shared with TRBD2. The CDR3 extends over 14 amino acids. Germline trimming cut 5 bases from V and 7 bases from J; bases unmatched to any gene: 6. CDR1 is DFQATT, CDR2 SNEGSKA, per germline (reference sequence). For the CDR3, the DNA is TGCAGTGCTTACACTAGCGGGAGGCTAAATGAGCAGTTCTTC. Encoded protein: CSAYTSGRLNEQFF.

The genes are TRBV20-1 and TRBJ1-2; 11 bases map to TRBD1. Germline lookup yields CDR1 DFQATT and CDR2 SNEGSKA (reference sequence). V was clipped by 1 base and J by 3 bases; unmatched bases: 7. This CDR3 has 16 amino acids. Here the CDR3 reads CSARVKDRGQDYGYTF. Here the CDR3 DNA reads TGCAGTGCTAGAGTAAAGGACAGGGGGCAGGACTATGGCTACACCTTC.

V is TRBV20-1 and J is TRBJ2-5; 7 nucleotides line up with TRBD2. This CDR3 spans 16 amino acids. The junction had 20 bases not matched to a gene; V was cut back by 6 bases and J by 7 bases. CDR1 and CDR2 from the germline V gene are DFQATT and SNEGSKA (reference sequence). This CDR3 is CSASQGRESYKGTQYF. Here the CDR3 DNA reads TGCAGTGCCTCCCAAGGGCGGGAGTCCTATAAAGGGACCCAGTACTTC.

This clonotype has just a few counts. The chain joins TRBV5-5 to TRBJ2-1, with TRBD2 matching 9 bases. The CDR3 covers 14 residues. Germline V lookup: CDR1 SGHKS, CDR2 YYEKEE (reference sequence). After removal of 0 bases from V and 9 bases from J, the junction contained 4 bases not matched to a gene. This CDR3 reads CASSLALAGSEQFF. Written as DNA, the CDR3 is TGTGCCAGCAGCTTGGCCCTAGCGGGATCTGAGCAGTTCTTC.

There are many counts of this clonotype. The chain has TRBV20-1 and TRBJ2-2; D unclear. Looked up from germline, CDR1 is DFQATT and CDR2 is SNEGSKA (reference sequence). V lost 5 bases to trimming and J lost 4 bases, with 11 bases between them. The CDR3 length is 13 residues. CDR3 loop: CSAEASGTGELFF. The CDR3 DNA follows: TGCAGTGCTGAAGCTAGTGGCACCGGGGAGCTGTTTTTT.

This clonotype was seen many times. The CDR3 here is CSARDPVSNQPQHF. CDR3 DNA sequence: TGCAGTGCTAGAGATCCAGTGAGCAATCAGCCCCAGCATTTT. The chain joins TRBV20-1 to TRBJ1-5; no clear D. V was shortened by 0 bases and J by 1 base, with 7 bases between the two germline ends. Germline assignment: CDR1 DFQATT and CDR2 SNEGSKA (reference sequence). The CDR3 runs 14 residues.

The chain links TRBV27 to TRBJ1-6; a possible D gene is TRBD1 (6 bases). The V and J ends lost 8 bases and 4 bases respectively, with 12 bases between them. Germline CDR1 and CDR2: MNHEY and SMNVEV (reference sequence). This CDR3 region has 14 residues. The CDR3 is CASRIQGYNSPLHF. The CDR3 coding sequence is TGTGCCAGCCGCATACAGGGATATAATTCACCCCTCCACTTT.

For the CDR3, the DNA is TGTGCCAGCAGCCAAGCTCCCGTCGGAGTAATCTCCGCCGGGGAGCTGTTTTTT. As protein: CASSQAPVGVISAGELFF. The V and J genes are TRBV4-2 and TRBJ2-2; D call uncertain. CDR1 and CDR2 from the germline V gene are LGHNA and YNFKEQ. V was pared by 1 base and J by 6 bases, with 21 bases between. The CDR3 is made up of 18 amino acids.

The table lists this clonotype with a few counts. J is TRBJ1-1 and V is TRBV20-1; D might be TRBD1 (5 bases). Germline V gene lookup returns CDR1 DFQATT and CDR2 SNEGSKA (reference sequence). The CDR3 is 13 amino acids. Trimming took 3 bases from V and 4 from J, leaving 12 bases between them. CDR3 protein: CSASPGHLTEAFF. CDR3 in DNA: TGCAGTGCTAGCCCCGGACACCTCACTGAAGCTTTCTTT.

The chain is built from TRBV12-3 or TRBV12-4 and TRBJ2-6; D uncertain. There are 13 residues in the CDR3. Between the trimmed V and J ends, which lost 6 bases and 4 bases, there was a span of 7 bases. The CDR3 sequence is CASSTRGANVLTF. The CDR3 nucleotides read TGTGCCAGCAGCACGAGAGGGGCCAACGTCCTGACTTTC.

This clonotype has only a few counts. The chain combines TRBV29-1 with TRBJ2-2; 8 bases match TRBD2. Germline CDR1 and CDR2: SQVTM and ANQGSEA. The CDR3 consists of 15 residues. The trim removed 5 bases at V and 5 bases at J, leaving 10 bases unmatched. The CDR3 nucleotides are TGCAGCGTTAAAGGTGGTAGCGGGGAGACCGGGGAGCTGTTTTTT. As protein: CSVKGGSGETGELFF.